This T cell receptor (beta chain) was identified in a study of cytomegalovirus exposure and HLA in healthy donors. The PCR was carried out with 60 Vbeta primers and 13 Jbeta primers. Sequencing was performed with immunoSEQ multiplex PCR; in TCRdb, only in-frame clones are kept and a portion is missing. The sample includes 120,000 or so clones, about 80% of them seen just once. Remarks on this clone: The antigen is unknown.

Study-wide points: Apart from CMV serostatus, no immune exposure information was available. Using the classifier, cytomegalovirus status was reportedly diagnosed with high specificity and sensitivity. Within a later analysis, the majority of CMV-associated TCR beta chains appeared HLA-restricted. Sequencing artifact likely explains a cluster of highly shared sequence variants.

The CDR3 loop spans 16 amino acids. Germline CDR1 is SQVTM and CDR2 is ANQGSEA. V lost 4 bases to trimming and J lost 2 bases; unmatched junction nucleotides: 11. Sequenced sample: PBMCs. The clonotype was recovered from a man aged 25 to 40 in good health and CMV-seropositive. The V call is TRBV29-1, the J call TRBJ1-2; 9 nucleotides match TRBD1. The CDR3 reads CSVAGTGNRGNYGYTF. The CDR3, as DNA: TGCAGCGTTGCCGGGACAGGGAATAGAGGGAACTATGGCTACACCTTC.